This T cell receptor (beta chain) was captured by sequencing in a study of lymphopenia after photon versus proton radiotherapy. General observations from the study: Relative stability marked proton patients; photon patients lost diversity and naive cells. Post-nadir TCR diversity decline inversely tracked overall survival among those who died. After the lymphocyte nadir, photon-treated repertoires showed oligoclonal expansion, especially of CD8+ Temra cells.

Concerning this clone: Its antigen is unknown.

Profiling relied on immunoSEQ multiplex PCR, and the TCRdb table lists in-frame clones only, not all of them. The repertoire holds 9,500 to 15,000 clones, with more than 70% as singletons. Trimming removed 4 bases from V and 2 bases from J; junction bases left unmatched: 3. Germline V lookup: CDR1 SGHRS, CDR2 YFSETQ. This CDR3 has 15 residues. The genes are TRBV5-1 and TRBJ2-5; 12 bases fit TRBD2. The TCR comes from a man between 60 and 70 years old with pancreatic cancer. The sample was peripheral blood, taken from a patient treated with proton-based radiotherapy. CDR3 coding DNA: TGCGCCAGCAGCCGTGGGACTAGCGGGCAAGAGACCCAGTACTTC. Translation gives CASSRGTSGQETQYF.